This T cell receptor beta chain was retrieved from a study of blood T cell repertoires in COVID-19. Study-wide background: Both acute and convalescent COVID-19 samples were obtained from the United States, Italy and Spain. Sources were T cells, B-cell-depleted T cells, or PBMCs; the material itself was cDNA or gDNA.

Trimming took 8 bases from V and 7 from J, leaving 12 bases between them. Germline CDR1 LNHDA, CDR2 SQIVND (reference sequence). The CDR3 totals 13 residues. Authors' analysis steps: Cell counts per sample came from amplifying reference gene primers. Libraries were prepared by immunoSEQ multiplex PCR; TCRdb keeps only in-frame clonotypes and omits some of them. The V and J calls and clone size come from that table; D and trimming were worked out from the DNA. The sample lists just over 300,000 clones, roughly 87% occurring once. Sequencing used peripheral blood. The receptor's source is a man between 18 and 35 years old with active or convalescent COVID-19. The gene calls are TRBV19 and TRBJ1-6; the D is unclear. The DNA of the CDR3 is TGTGCCAGTGCTCGAGTCCCCAATTCACCCCTCCACTTT. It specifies CASARVPNSPLHF.